This TCR beta chain was identified during a study of shared clonotypes between healthy human individuals (dated by TCRdb to the early 2020s). About the investigation overall: The cohort included three men and a couple of women between 18 and 49 years of age. Per donor, three plates each were used for CD4 naive and CD4 memory, two for CD8 naive, and one for CD8 memory. To estimate repertoire size and how much clonotypes are shared between individuals, the study performed deep sequencing of blood TCR repertoires from a few healthy adults. Libraries were prepared and TCR repertoires were sequenced by different laboratories using diverse techniques, in order to increase sequencing depth and limit assay-specific biases. Each donor's leukapheresis produced roughly between roughly 0.9 and 9 billion PBMCs.

CD8 naive samples were CD45RO-negative cells positively selected for CCR7, giving a CD45RA+CCR7+ population that excluded TemRA cells. The donors were healthy, HIV-negative adults with no recently reported acute infections or vaccinations. Every donor was a Caucasian adult living in Nashville, Tennessee, USA. Blood was collected by leukapheresis, and PBMCs were isolated by Ficoll-Histopaque density gradient centrifugation and then cryopreserved in liquid nitrogen vapor phase. Analytical flow cytometry was used to check the purity and quantity of every magnetically sorted T cell population. Genomic DNA was isolated from every sorted fraction and measured by UV absorbance on a Nanodrop 2000c. On the study overall, not on this receptor specifically: Estimated clonotype richness was generally larger for naive than for memory subsets. Incomplete sequencing was indicated by rarefaction of sorted-subset datasets, despite the large sequencing depth. Higher generation probabilities were observed for clonotypes shared by all four sorted-subset donors than for non-shared clonotypes. When several donors were compared, the shared fraction of clonotypes was 5% to 6.5% for naive CD4, roughly 3.3% for naive CD8, 2% to 2.5% for memory CD4, and approximately 0.4% for memory CD8. Based on pairwise subsampling, the degree of clonotype sharing among donors was expected to be affected by sequencing depth. Because the study included a small number of donors, the genetic and exposure-history diversity represented was limited. Only blood was sampled, and tissue TCR repertoires likely differ from those in blood.

From the cysteine up to the phenylalanine, the CDR3 has a length of 15 residues. Only CDR3 DNA is held: 45 bases, read in frame from base 1. CDR1 and CDR2 were assigned from the germline V gene as SGHVS and FQNEAQ. The junction carries 11 bases between V and J, which are trimmed by 5 bases and 0 bases respectively. As to this clone: It has no known antigen specificity. Base qualities were left out, and no much larger clone turns up one base away.

Using the deep immunoSEQ assay, TCR CDR3 regions were amplified from genomic DNA by multiplex PCR. Extracted genomic DNA from each cell subset was spread evenly across all wells of several immunoSEQ 96-well plates, with each plate serving as a replicate. For sorted subsets, each replicate PCR was loaded with approximately 200 ng genomic DNA, equivalent to 30,000 to 35,000 T cell genomes. Purified libraries were measured with a Qubit 3.0 fluorometer, size-checked on a Bioanalyzer 2100, and measured again with the KAPA Library Quantification kit. Every immunoSEQ 96-well plate was sequenced on a separate single-read 150-cycle Illumina NextSeq 550 flow cell. As for the authors' bioinformatics: Because only junctional sequences without quality scores were contained in the immunoSEQ output, filtering matching that applied to full-length reads could not be performed. To assign V/J genes and CDR3, sequences were annotated against IMGT germline references using PyIR, a Python wrapper for IgBLAST v1.9. Any read was removed if the V/J assignment was weak (E-value above 1e-6), the CDR3 was missing, or the read contained stop codons, out-of-frame junctions, or ambiguous translated residues. V3J clonotypes were defined as sequences sharing the same inferred V gene, J gene, and CDR3 amino acid sequence. The percentage overlap between two repertoires was calculated by dividing the number of shared unique clonotypes by the size of the smaller repertoire. Richness of each repertoire was evaluated using RTK rarefaction, the Chao1 estimator, and Recon v2.1 estimates of unobserved clonotypes. OLGA was used to compute generation probabilities for all TCRbeta clonotypes that the gDNA method yielded from a handful of donors. Here the immuneACCESS table is served through TCRdb, limited to in-frame sequences with V and J called. Missing clones are a known gap in these copies; in checked studies unresolved V genes cover under half, and the rest lacks a known reason. The V and J calls and clone size are taken from that table; D and trimming were inferred from the DNA. The sample table lists some 600,000 clones, roughly 95% of them with a count of one. The ten top clones hold about 0.12% of the sample.

The receptor chain draws on TRBV7-8 and TRBJ2-1; there is no confident call for the D gene. The sample comprised naive CD8+ T cells sorted from blood. What the cell subset or site label conveys for this sample: CD45RA+CCR7+. This receptor was identified in a woman aged 30 to 39 in good health. The encoded CDR3 is CASSTRRSSYNEQFF. The DNA sequence is TGTGCCAGCAGCACCAGACGTAGCTCCTACAATGAGCAGTTCTTC.